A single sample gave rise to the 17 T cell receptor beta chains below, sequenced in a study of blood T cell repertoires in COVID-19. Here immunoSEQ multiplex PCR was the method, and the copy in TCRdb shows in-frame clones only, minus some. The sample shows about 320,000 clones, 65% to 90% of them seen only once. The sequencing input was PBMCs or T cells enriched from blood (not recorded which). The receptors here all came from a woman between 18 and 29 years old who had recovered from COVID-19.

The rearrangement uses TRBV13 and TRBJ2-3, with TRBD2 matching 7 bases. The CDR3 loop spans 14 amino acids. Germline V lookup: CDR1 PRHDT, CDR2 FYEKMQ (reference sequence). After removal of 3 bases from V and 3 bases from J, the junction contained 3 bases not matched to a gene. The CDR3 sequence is CASSFREGTDTQYF. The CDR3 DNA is TGTGCCAGCAGCTTTAGGGAGGGGACAGATACGCAGTATTTT.

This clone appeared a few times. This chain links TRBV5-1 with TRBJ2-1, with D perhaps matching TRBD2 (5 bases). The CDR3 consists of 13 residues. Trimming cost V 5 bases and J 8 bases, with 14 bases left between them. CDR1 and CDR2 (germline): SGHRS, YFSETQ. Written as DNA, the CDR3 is TGCGCCAGCAGTTTGAGATCGGAGGATGAGCAGTTCTTC. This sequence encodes CASSLRSEDEQFF.

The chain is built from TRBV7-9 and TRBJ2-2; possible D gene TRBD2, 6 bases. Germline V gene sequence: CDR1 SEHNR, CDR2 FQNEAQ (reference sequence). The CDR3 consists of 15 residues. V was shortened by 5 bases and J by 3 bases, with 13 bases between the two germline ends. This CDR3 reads CASSVRRVHTGELFF. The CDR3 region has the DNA TGTGCCAGCAGCGTCAGGAGGGTCCACACCGGGGAGCTGTTTTTT.

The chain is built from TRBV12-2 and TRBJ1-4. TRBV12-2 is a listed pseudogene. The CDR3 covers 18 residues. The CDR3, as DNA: TGTGCAAGTCGCTTAGCGGGTACGGGGGGAGGGGAGGATGAAAAACTGTTTTTT. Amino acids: CASRLAGTGGGEDEKLFF.

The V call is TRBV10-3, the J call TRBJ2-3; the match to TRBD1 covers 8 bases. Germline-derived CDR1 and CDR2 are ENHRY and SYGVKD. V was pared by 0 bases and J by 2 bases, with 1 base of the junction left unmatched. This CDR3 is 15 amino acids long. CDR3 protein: CAISESTGATDTQYF. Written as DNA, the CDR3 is TGTGCCATCAGTGAGTCGACAGGGGCCACAGATACGCAGTATTTT.

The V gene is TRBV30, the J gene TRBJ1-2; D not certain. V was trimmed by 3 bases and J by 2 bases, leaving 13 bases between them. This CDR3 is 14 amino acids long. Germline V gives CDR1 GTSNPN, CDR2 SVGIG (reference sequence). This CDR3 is CAWSVSAENYGYTF. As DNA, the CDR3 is TGTGCCTGGAGCGTATCCGCCGAGAACTATGGCTACACCTTC.

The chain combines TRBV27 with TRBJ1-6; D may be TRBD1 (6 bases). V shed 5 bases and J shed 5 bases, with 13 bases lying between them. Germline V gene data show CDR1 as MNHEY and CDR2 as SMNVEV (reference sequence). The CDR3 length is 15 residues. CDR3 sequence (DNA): TGTGCCAGCAGTCAACAGGGTCCCAATAATTCACCCCTCCACTTT. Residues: CASSQQGPNNSPLHF.

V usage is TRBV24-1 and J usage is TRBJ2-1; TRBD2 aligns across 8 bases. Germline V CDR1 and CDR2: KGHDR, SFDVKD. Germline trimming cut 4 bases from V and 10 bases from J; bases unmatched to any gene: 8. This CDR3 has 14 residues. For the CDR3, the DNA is TGTGCCACCAGTGACTCTTATAGCGGGGTAGAGCAGTTCTTC. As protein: CATSDSYSGVEQFF.

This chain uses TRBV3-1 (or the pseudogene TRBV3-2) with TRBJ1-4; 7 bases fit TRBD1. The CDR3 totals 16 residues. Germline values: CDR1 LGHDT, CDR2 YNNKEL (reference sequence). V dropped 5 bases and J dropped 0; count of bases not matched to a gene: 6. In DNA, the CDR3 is TGTGCCAGCAGCGAAAAACAGGGGCCAACTAATGAAAAACTGTTTTTT. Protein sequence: CASSEKQGPTNEKLFF.

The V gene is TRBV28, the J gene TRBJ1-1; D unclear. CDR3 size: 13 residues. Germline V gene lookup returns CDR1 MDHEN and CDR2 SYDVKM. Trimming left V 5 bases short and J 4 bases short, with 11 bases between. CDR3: CASSMGRGTEAFF. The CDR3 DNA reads TGTGCCAGCAGTATGGGCCGGGGCACTGAAGCTTTCTTT.

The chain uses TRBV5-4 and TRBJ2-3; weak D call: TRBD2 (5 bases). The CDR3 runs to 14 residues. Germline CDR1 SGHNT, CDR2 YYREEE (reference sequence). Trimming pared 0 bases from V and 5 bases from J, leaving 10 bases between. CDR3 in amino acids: CASSLVGIGDTQYF. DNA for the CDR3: TGTGCCAGCAGCTTGGTCGGGATTGGAGATACGCAGTATTTT.

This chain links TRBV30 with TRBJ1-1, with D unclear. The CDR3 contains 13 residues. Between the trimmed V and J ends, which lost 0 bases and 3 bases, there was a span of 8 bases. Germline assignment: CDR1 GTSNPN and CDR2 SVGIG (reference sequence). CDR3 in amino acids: CAWSVQTDTEAFF. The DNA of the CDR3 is TGTGCCTGGAGTGTACAGACGGACACTGAAGCTTTCTTT.

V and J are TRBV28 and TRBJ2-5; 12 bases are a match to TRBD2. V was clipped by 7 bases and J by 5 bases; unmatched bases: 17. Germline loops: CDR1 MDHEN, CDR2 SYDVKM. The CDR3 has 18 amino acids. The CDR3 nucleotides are TGTGCCAGCACTTCTTACCCCCTAGCGGGAGGGCCCCGTGAGACCCAGTACTTC. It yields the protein CASTSYPLAGGPRETQYF. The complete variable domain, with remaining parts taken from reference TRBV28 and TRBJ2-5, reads DVKVTQSSRYLVKRTGEKVFLECVQDMDHENMFWYRQDPGLGLRLIYFSYDVKMKEKGDIPEGYSVSREKKERFSLILESASTNQTSMYLCASTSYPLAGGPRETQYFGPGTRLLVL.

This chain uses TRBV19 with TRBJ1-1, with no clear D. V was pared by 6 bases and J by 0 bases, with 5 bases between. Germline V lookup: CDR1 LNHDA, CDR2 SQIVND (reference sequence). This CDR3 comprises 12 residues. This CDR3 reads CASRAMNTEAFF. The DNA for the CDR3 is TGTGCCAGTAGAGCGATGAACACTGAAGCTTTCTTT. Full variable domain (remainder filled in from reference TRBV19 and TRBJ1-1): DGGITQSPKYLFRKEGQNVTLSCEQNLNHDAMYWYRQDPGQGLRLIYYSQIVNDFQKGDIAEGYSVSREKKESFPLTVTSAQKNPTAFYLCASRAMNTEAFFGQGTRLTVV.

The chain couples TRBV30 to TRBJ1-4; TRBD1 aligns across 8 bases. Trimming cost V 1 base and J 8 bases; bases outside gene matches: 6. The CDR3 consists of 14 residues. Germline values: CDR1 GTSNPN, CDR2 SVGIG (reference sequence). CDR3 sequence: CAWSGQGAREKLFF. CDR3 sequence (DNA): TGTGCCTGGAGTGGGCAGGGGGCGAGGGAAAAACTGTTTTTT.

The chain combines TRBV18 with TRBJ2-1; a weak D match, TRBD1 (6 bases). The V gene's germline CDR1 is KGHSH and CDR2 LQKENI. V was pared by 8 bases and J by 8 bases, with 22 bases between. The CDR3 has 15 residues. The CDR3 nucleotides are TGTGCCAGCCAACCGACCTTACTTGGACAGCATGAGCAGTTCTTC. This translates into CASQPTLLGQHEQFF.

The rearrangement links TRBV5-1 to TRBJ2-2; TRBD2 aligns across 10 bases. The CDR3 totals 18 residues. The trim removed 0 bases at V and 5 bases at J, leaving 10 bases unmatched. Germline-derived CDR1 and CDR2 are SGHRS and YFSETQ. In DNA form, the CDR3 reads TGCGCCAGCAGCTTGGCCCCCCTAGCGGGAGTTGGTACCGGGGAGCTGTTTTTT. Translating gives CASSLAPLAGVGTGELFF. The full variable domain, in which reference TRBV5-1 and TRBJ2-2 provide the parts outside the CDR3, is KAGVTQTPRYLIKTRGQQVTLSCSPISGHRSVSWYQQTPGQGLQFLFEYFSETQRNKGNFPGRFSGRQFSNSRSEMNVSTLELGDSALYLCASSLAPLAGVGTGELFFGEGSRLTVL.